A single sample is the source of the 22 T cell receptor beta chains below, sequenced in a study of shared clonotypes between healthy human individuals. Repertoires were generated with immunoSEQ multiplex PCR, while TCRdb's copy carries only in-frame clones and drops some. This sample has 1 million to 1.3 million clones, with roughly 74% found just once. The sample was memory CD4+ T cells from PBMCs. As to subset: CD45RA-negative fraction. The receptors originated from a man between 18 and 29 years old in good health. Some clones in this sample may be carry-over from other donors' samples.

In regard to this clone: Other nucleotide sequences in the sample specify the same CDR3. The chain combines TRBV5-1 with TRBJ1-1; 8 bases agree with TRBD1. V lost 3 bases, J lost 2 bases, and 3 bases stayed unmatched. This CDR3 is built from 14 residues. Germline CDR1 reads SGHRS; CDR2 reads YFSETQ. The DNA for the CDR3 is TGCGCCAGCAGCTGGGACAGGTTAAACACTGAAGCTTTCTTT. Protein product: CASSWDRLNTEAFF.

Concerning this clone itself: Its ends do not fully match the called genes, so a read error is possible. The chain is built from TRBV7-2 and TRBJ2-7; D not resolved. The CDR3 covers 12 residues. Germline CDR1 reads SGHTA; CDR2 reads FQGNSA. The chain's CDR3 is CASSPNRVGSDF. In nucleotides, the CDR3 is TGTGCCAGCAGCCCAAACCGGGTAGGGTCAGACTTC.

V is TRBV9 and J is TRBJ2-7; 7 bases fit TRBD2. The CDR3 is 14 residues long. J was trimmed by 7 bases and V by 0 bases; bases with no gene match: 7. In germline, CDR1 is SGDLS, CDR2 YYNGEE. CDR3 residues: CASSVVGSGREQYF. DNA for the CDR3: TGTGCCAGCAGCGTAGTTGGTAGCGGGCGAGAGCAGTACTTC. Full variable domain (remainder filled in from reference TRBV9 and TRBJ2-7): DSGVTQTPKHLITATGQRVTLRCSPRSGDLSVYWYQQSLDQGLQFLIQYYNGEERAKGNILERFSAQQFPDLHSELNLSSLELGDSALYFCASSVVGSGREQYFGPGTRLTVT.

CDR3 amino acids: CASSPPASLVPGVVKTQYF. The DNA for the CDR3 is TGTGCCAGCTCACCACCGGCTAGCTTAGTCCCAGGGGTGGTAAAGACCCAGTACTTC. The chain employs TRBV18 and TRBJ2-5, with a possible D match to TRBD1 (6 bases). This CDR3 comprises 19 residues. In germline, CDR1 is KGHSH, CDR2 LQKENI. V lost 0 bases and J 6 bases, leaving 26 bases between the germline ends.

As concerns this clone: At one of its ends the junction is not consistent with the germline gene, which may arise from a read error. The rearrangement joins TRBV20-1 to TRBJ1-2; no firm D call. The CDR3 covers 11 residues. The germline CDR1 and CDR2 sequences are DFQATT and SNEGSKA (reference sequence). The DNA of the CDR3 is TGCGGTGCTAACGGACTGAGCGGCTACACCTTC. The encoded protein is CGANGLSGYTF.

J is TRBJ1-2 and V is TRBV28, with 9 bases identical to TRBD1. The CDR3 runs 18 residues. The trim removed 3 bases at V and 8 bases at J, leaving 19 bases unmatched. The germline gives CDR1 MDHEN, CDR2 SYDVKM. Written as DNA, the CDR3 is TGTGCCAGCAGTTTCCTGCACCCGGGACAGGGAGGGAGTCTAGGCTACACCTTC. Translation: CASSFLHPGQGGSLGYTF.

DNA for the CDR3: TGCGCCAGCAGCTCCCAAGGGACATTAGAGCAGTTCTTC. Protein sequence: CASSSQGTLEQFF. This chain connects TRBV5-1 to TRBJ2-1, with D tentatively TRBD1 (6 bases). The CDR3 length is 13 residues. Per germline, CDR1 SGHRS and CDR2 YFSETQ. Trimming removed 3 bases from V and 10 bases from J, with 14 bases in between.

For this clone: Other DNA sequences of this sample code for an identical CDR3. This sequence joins TRBV18 and TRBJ2-2, with 8 bases aligning to TRBD2. Unmatched junction bases numbered 5, after V lost 3 bases and J lost 5 bases. The CDR3 totals 15 residues. CDR1 is KGHSH, CDR2 LQKENI, per germline. The CDR3 loop is CASSPGTSGTGELFF. CDR3 nucleotides: TGTGCCAGCTCACCGGGGACTAGTGGTACCGGGGAGCTGTTTTTT.

The chain links TRBV5-6 to TRBJ2-7; D assignment may be TRBD1 or TRBD2 (5 bases each). Germline V lookup: CDR1 SGHDT, CDR2 YYEEEE. The CDR3 loop spans 15 amino acids. With 3 bases removed from V and 6 bases from J, the gap between germline ends came to 19 bases. The CDR3 DNA follows: TGTGCCAGCAGCTCCCTAGAGCTGAGGGGCGTCGAGCAGTACTTC. Translating gives CASSSLELRGVEQYF.

V usage is TRBV6-5 and J usage is TRBJ2-3, with no clear D. Germline CDR1 and CDR2: MNHEY and SVGAGI. CDR3 size: 13 residues. V was pared by 2 bases and J by 5 bases, with 8 bases between. CDR3 region: CASSYVRQDTQYF. The CDR3 DNA sequence: TGTGCCAGCAGTTACGTCCGCCAAGATACGCAGTATTTT.

This chain links TRBV5-1 with TRBJ1-4; D gene uncertain. This CDR3 has 15 residues. In germline, CDR1 is SGHRS, CDR2 YFSETQ. Trimming took 3 bases from V and 0 from J, leaving 9 bases between them. The CDR3 reads CASSSLPATNEKLFF. The CDR3 DNA reads TGCGCCAGCAGCTCATTACCGGCAACTAATGAAAAACTGTTTTTT.

The V and J genes are TRBV7-2 and TRBJ2-7, with 7 bases identical to TRBD2. Trimming removed 1 base from V and 2 bases from J; junction bases left unmatched: 5. This CDR3 region has 15 residues. Germline V gene lookup returns CDR1 SGHTA and CDR2 FQGNSA. CDR3 amino acids: CASSLVGGRAYEQYF. The CDR3 DNA follows: TGTGCCAGCAGCTTAGTTGGAGGGAGGGCCTACGAGCAGTACTTC.

The chain has TRBV11-2 and TRBJ2-3; tentative D call: TRBD2 (6 bases). V lost 2 bases to trimming and J lost 9 bases, with 6 bases between them. Germline V gene lookup returns CDR1 SGHAT and CDR2 FQNNGV. The CDR3 spans 11 residues. The CDR3 coding sequence is TGTGCCAGCAGCTTAACTAGCACGCAGTATTTT. Protein product: CASSLTSTQYF.

The chain employs TRBV11-3 and TRBJ2-5, with 9 bases lining up with TRBD2. This CDR3 contains 16 residues. Trimming took 2 bases from V and 2 from J; bases not matched to a gene: 6. The germline V gene encodes CDR1 SGHNT and CDR2 YENEEA. The CDR3 DNA follows: TGTGCCAGCAGCTTATCCCTAGCGGGGACTCAAGAGACCCAGTACTTC. Protein product: CASSLSLAGTQETQYF.

CDR3: CASSQGLAGVDGLGNTGELFF. The CDR3 DNA reads as TGTGCCAGCAGTCAGGGACTAGCGGGAGTTGATGGGTTAGGAAACACCGGGGAGCTGTTTTTT. The chain has TRBV28 and TRBJ2-2; 14 nucleotides agree with TRBD2. V dropped 5 bases and J dropped 2; count of bases not matched to a gene: 16. This CDR3 is built from 21 residues. The germline V gene has CDR1 MDHEN and CDR2 SYDVKM.

This chain connects TRBV5-1 to TRBJ2-5; 16 bases map to TRBD2. The V and J ends lost 6 bases and 4 bases, in that order; junction bases with no gene match: 6. CDR3 length equals 16 residues. Germline V lookup: CDR1 SGHRS, CDR2 YFSETQ. The CDR3 nucleotides are TGCGCCAGCACCGGGACTAGCGGGAGGGCCACAGAGACCCAGTACTTC. Its protein is CASTGTSGRATETQYF.

This clone came up a few times. The V and J genes are TRBV28 and TRBJ1-2, with 8 bases lining up with TRBD1. The V and J ends lost 4 bases and 6 bases, in that order; junction bases with no gene match: 4. The CDR3 totals 13 residues. Germline CDR1 is MDHEN and CDR2 is SYDVKM. CDR3: CASSSWTGNGYTF. The CDR3 region has the DNA TGTGCCAGCAGTTCATGGACAGGGAATGGCTACACCTTC.

This chain joins TRBV7-3 and TRBJ2-3; 8 positions match TRBD1. The CDR3 covers 16 residues. Unmatched junction bases numbered 8, after V lost 5 bases and J lost 1 base. Germline V CDR1 and CDR2: SGHTA, FQGTGA. CDR3 DNA sequence: TGTGCCAGCAGCCAGGGGGCTAGCGTGGGCACAGATACGCAGTATTTT. As protein: CASSQGASVGTDTQYF.

The rearrangement joins TRBV28 to TRBJ1-1; no clear D gene. Germline V CDR1 and CDR2: MDHEN, SYDVKM. V lost 2 bases and J 5 bases, leaving 12 bases between the germline ends. The CDR3 is made up of 14 amino acids. CDR3 DNA sequence: TGTGCCAGCAGTTTAGGCAGGATTGGAACTGAAGCTTTCTTT. Its protein is CASSLGRIGTEAFF.

The CDR3 DNA reads TGTGCCAGCAGTTTAAGGGGACGGATTTCCTACGAGCAGTACTTC. Its protein is CASSLRGRISYEQYF. V is TRBV28 and J is TRBJ2-7; possibly TRBD1 or TRBD2 for D (5 bases each). Trimming removed 2 bases at V and 1 base at J, with 12 bases between. This CDR3 has 15 residues. Germline V gene data show CDR1 as MDHEN and CDR2 as SYDVKM.

V usage is TRBV5-1 and J usage is TRBJ2-3; 7 bases are shared with TRBD2. V shed 1 base and J 4 bases; nucleotides not matched to a gene: 15. CDR1 and CDR2 from the germline V gene are SGHRS and YFSETQ. The CDR3 spans 18 residues. CDR3 residues: CASSLQSTAGWPPDTQYF. The CDR3 nucleotides are TGCGCCAGCAGCTTGCAATCTACAGCGGGGTGGCCCCCAGATACGCAGTATTTT.

The chain is built from TRBV2 and TRBJ2-5; perhaps TRBD1 as D (6 bases). Trimming took 5 bases from V and 7 from J, leaving 17 bases between them. The CDR3 has 14 amino acids. Germline CDR1 and CDR2: SNHLY and FYNNEI. CDR3 sequence (DNA): TGTGCCAGCAGTAAGGACAGCCTGCCGGGGACCCAGTACTTC. This gives the protein CASSKDSLPGTQYF. The whole variable domain, remainder taken from reference TRBV2 and TRBJ2-5, is EPEVTQTPSHQVTQMGQEVILRCVPISNHLYFYWYRQILGQKVEFLVSFYNNEISEKSEIFDDQFSVERPDGSNFTLKIRSTKLEDSAMYFCASSKDSLPGTQYFGPGTRLLVL.